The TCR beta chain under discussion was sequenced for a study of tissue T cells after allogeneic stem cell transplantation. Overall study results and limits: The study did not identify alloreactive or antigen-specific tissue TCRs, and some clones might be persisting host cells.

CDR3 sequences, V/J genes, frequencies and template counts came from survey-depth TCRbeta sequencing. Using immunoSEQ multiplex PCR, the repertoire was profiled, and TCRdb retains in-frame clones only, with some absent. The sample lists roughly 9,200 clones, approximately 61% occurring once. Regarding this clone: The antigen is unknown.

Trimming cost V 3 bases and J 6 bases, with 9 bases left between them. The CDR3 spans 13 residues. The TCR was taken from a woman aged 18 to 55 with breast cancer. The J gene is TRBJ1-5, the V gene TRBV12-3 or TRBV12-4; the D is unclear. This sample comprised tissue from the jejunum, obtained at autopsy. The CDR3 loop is CASSFGGSQPQHF. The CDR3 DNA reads TGTGCCAGCAGTTTCGGAGGGAGTCAGCCCCAGCATTTT.